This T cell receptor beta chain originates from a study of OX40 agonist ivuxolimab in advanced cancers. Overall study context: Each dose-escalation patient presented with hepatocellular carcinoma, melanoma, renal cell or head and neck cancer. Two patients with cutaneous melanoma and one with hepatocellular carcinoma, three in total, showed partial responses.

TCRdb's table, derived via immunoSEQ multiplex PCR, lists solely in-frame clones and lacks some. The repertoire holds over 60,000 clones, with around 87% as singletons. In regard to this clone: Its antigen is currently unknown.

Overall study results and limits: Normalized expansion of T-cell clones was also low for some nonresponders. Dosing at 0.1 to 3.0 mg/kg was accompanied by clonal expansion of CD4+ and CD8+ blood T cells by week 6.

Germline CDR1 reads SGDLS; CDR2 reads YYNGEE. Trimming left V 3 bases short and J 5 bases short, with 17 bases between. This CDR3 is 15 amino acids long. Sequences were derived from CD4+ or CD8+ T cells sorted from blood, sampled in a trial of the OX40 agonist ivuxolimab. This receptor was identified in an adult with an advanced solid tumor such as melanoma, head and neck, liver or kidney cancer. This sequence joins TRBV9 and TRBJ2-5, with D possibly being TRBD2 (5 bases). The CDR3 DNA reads TGTGCCAGCAGCGCCGGAGGAGGCTGGGCGGAGACCCAGTACTTC. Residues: CASSAGGGWAETQYF.